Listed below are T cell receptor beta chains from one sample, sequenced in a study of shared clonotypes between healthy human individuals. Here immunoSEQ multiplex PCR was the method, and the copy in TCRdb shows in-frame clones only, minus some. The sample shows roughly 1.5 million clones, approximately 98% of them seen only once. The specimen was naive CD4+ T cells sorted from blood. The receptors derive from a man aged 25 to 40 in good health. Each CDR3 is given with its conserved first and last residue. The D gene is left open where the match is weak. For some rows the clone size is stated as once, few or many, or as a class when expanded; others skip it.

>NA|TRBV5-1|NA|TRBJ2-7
TGCGCCAGCAGCTTCGAGATGACCTCCTACGAGCAGTACTTC
CASSFEMTSYEQYF
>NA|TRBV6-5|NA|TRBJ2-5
TGTGCCAGCAGCCTGGGACGGTGGGAGACCCAGTACTTC
CASSLGRWETQYF
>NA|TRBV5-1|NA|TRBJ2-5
TGCGCCAGCAGCTACCAGGCAGAGACCCAGTACTTC
CASSYQAETQYF
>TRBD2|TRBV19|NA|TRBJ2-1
TGTGCCAGTAGTATAGATCGTAGGGGAGGGAGAGAGTTCTTC
CASSIDRRGGREFF
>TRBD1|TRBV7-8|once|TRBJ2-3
TGTGCCAGCAGCTTGGACAGGGGGCGCAGAGATACGCAGTATTTT
CASSLDRGRRDTQYF
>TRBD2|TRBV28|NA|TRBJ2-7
TGTGCCAGCAGTTTACCCAGCGGGAGTATTTACGAGCAGTACTTC
CASSLPSGSIYEQYF
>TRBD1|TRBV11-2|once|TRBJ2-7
TGTGCCAGCAGCTTAGGGTGGGACAGGGGCTACGAGCAGTACTTC
CASSLGWDRGYEQYF
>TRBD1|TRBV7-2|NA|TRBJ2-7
TGTGCCAGCAGAAACAAAACCTTCGGGAGTGGGACAGGAAACTACGAGCAGTACTTC
CASRNKTFGSGTGNYEQYF
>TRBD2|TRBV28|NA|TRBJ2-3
TGTGCCAGCAACCGCCTAGCGGGAGGCACAGATACGCAGTATTTT
CASNRLAGGTDTQYF
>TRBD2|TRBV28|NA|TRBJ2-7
TGTGCCAGCAGTTTACCTAGCGGGAGGGTGTACGAGCAGTACTTC
CASSLPSGRVYEQYF
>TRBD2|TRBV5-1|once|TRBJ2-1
TGCGCCAGCAGCTCGACTAGCGGGAGGACCTCCTACAATGAGCAGTTCTTC
CASSSTSGRTSYNEQFF
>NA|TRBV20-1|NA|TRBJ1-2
TGCAGCCCGGGGGGGTACGGCTACACCTTC
CSPGGYGYTF
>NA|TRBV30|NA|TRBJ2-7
TGTGCCTGGGCACGAGGACATTCCTACGAGCAGTACTTC
CAWARGHSYEQYF
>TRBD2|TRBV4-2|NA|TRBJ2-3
TGTGCCAGCAGCCAAGATCGCTCCTCCACTAGCGGGAGAACAGATACGCAGTATTTT
CASSQDRSSTSGRTDTQYF
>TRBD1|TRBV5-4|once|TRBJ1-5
TGTGCCAGCAGTTCCGACAGGGGGCTCAATCAGCCCCAGCATTTT
CASSSDRGLNQPQHF
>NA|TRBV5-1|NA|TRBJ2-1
TGCGCCAGCAGCTTGATGGACTCCGGCTACAATGAGCAGTTCTTC
CASSLMDSGYNEQFF
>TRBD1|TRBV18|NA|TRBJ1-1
TGTGCCAGCTCACCAGAGACAGGGACTGAAGCTTTCTTT
CASSPETGTEAFF
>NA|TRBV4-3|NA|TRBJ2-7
TGCGCCAGCAGCCAGTCAGCAGGGGTCTACGAGCAGTACTTC
CASSQSAGVYEQYF
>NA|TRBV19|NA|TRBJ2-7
TGTGCCAGTAGTATTATGGCCAGGGGTCCCTACGAGCAGTACTTC
CASSIMARGPYEQYF
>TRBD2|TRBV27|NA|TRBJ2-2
TGTGCCAGCAGTTTGAATAGCGGGAGCAACACCGGGGAGCTGTTTTTT
CASSLNSGSNTGELFF
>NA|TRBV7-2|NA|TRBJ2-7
TGTGCCAGCAGCCTCCAGGGCCACTCGGGAGAGCAGTACTTC
CASSLQGHSGEQYF
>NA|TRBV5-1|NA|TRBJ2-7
TGCGCCAGCAGCTTGGAAACCAGCTATCCGGGGGACAAGCAGTACTTC
CASSLETSYPGDKQYF
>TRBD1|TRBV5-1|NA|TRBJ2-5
TGCGCCAGCAGCTTTACCGGGACAGGGGGAGAGACCCAGTACTTC
CASSFTGTGGETQYF
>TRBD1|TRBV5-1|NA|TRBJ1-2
TGCGCCAGCAGCTTGGCCACCGGTGGACAGGGGTACGGCTATGGCTACACCTTC
CASSLATGGQGYGYGYTF
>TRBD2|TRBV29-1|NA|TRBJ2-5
TGCAGCGTCCTAATAGCGGGAGTCGGTGAGACCCAGTACTTC
CSVLIAGVGETQYF
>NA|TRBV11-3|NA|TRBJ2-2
TGTGCCAGCAGTCAAAGTACAGGGAGCACCGGGGAGCTGTTTTTT
CASSQSTGSTGELFF
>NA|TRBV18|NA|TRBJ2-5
TGTGCCAGCTCACCACCAGGGGTAGGGGGAGAGACCCAGTACTTC
CASSPPGVGGETQYF
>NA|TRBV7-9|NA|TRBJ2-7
TGTGCCGGCGGACAGTATTCCTACGAGCAGTACTTC
CAGGQYSYEQYF
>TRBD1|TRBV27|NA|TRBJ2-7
TGTGCCAGCAGTTATCAGGGGGCGGGTTTGGACTACGAGCAGTACTTC
CASSYQGAGLDYEQYF
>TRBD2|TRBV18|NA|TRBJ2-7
TGTGCCAGCTCACCACTAGCGGGAGATATGCACGAGCAGTACTTC
CASSPLAGDMHEQYF
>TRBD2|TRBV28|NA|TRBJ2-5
TGTGCCAGCAGTCGAATAGGGACTAGTCGGCAAGAGACCCAGTACTTC
CASSRIGTSRQETQYF
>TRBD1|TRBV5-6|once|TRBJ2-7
TGTGCCAGCAACCCGTCGGGACAGGGGGTTTACGAGCAGTACTTC
CASNPSGQGVYEQYF
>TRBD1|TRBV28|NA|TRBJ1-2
TGTGCCAGCAGTTTAGGGCACGCCGGGACAGGGGGCTATGGCTACACCTTC
CASSLGHAGTGGYGYTF
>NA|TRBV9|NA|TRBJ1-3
TGTGCCAGCAGCCCACAGACAGTAATTGGAAACACCATATATTTT
CASSPQTVIGNTIYF
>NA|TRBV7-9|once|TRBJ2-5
TGTGCCAGCAGCTTCCGGGACGCCTTTGAGACCCAGTACTTC
CASSFRDAFETQYF
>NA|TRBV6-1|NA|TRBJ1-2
TGTGCCAGCAGTGAGGGGGACCGATCCTATGGCTACACCTTC
CASSEGDRSYGYTF
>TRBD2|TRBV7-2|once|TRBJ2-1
TGTGCCAGCAGTCCAACGTCAGGGACTAAGTTCAATGAGCAGTTCTTC
CASSPTSGTKFNEQFF
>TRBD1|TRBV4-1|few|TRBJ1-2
TGCGCCAGCAGCCAAGTGGGACAGGGGTTGGGCTACACCTTC
CASSQVGQGLGYTF
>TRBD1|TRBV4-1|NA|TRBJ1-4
TGCGCCAGCAGCCAAGATGCAGGGGGCGAACTTTGGATTAATGAAAAACTGTTTTTT
CASSQDAGGELWINEKLFF
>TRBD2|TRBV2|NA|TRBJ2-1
TGTGCCAGCAAATCTAGCGGGAGTTACAATGAGCAGTTCTTC
CASKSSGSYNEQFF